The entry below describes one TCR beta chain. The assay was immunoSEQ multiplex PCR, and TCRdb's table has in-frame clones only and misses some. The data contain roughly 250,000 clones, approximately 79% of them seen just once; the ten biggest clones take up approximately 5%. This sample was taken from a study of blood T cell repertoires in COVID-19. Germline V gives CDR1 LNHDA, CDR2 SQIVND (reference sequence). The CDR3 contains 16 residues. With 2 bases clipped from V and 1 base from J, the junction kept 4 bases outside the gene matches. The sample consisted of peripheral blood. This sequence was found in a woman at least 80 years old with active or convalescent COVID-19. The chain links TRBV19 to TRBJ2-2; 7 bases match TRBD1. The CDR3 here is CASSILRTGNTGELFF. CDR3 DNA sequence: TGTGCCAGTAGTATATTAAGGACAGGGAACACCGGGGAGCTGTTTTTT.